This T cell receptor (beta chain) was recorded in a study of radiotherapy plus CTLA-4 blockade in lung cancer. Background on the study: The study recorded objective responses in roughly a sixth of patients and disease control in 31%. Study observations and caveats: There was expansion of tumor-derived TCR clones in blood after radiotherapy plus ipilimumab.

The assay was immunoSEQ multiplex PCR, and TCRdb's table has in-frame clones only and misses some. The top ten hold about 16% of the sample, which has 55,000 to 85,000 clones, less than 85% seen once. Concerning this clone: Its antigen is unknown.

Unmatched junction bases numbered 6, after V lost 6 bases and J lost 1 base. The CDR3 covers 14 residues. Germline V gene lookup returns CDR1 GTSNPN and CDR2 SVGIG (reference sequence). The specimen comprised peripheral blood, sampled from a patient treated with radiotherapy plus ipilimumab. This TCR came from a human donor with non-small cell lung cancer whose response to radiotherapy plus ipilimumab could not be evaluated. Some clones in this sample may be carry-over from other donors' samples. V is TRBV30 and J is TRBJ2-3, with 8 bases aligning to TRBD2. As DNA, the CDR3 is TGTGCCTGTCGGGGGGGGATGGGCACAGATACGCAGTATTTT. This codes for CACRGGMGTDTQYF.